This TCR beta chain came from a study of blood T cell repertoires in COVID-19. Overall study context: From the United States, Italy and Spain came samples of acute and convalescent COVID-19.

Germline V gene sequence: CDR1 LNHDA, CDR2 SQIVND (reference sequence). The CDR3 runs to 13 residues. V was cut by 5 bases and J by 2 bases, with 9 bases left in between. In the source study's methods: Scientists estimated how many nucleated cells there were by amplifying reference gene primers. Sequencing was performed with immunoSEQ multiplex PCR; in TCRdb, only in-frame clones are kept and a portion is missing. That table furnishes V, J and clone size, whereas the DNA furnished D and trimming. The sample records roughly 220,000 clones, roughly 85% being singletons. Everyone who took part was roughly 18 to 90 years old, and they came from some 23 US areas. Researchers sorted participants into cohorts using their self-reported clinical history.

The chain combines TRBV19 with TRBJ1-2, with no clear D. The material sequenced was PBMCs or T cells enriched from blood (not recorded which). The origin of this receptor is a woman in her thirties or forties with acute COVID-19. The CDR3 protein is CASSRGENYGYTF. Written as DNA, the CDR3 is TGTGCCAGTAGTCGTGGAGAGAACTATGGCTACACCTTC.